Presented here are 32 T cell receptor beta chains from one specimen sequenced in a study of cytomegalovirus exposure and HLA in healthy donors. The PCR made use of 60 Vbeta and 13 Jbeta primers. Libraries were prepared by immunoSEQ multiplex PCR; TCRdb keeps only in-frame clonotypes and omits some of them. The sample is made up of around 53,000 clones, and the top ten hold approximately 6.6% of it. The sequenced sample consisted of PBMCs. The receptors were sampled from a male donor in good health and CMV-seropositive.

V usage is TRBV10-3 and J usage is TRBJ1-6; 9 bases agree with TRBD1. Trimming cost V 4 bases and J 5 bases; bases outside gene matches: 15. CDR3 size: 19 residues. CDR1 is ENHRY, CDR2 SYGVKD, per germline. The CDR3 bases are TGTGCCATCAGTGGCCCCCCGACAGGGGGGTTCGTAGATAATTCACCCCTCCACTTT. Amino acid sequence: CAISGPPTGGFVDNSPLHF.

The rearrangement joins TRBV9 to TRBJ1-4, with D perhaps matching TRBD1 (5 bases). The V end lost 2 bases, the J end lost 3 bases, and 11 bases lay between the germline ends. CDR1 and CDR2 (germline): SGDLS, YYNGEE. The CDR3 totals 15 residues. The CDR3 region is CASSVQGTPNEKLFF. The DNA for the CDR3 is TGTGCCAGCAGCGTGCAGGGTACACCTAATGAAAAACTGTTTTTT.

This chain links TRBV27 with TRBJ1-3; D may be TRBD1 (6 bases). The CDR3 is 13 amino acids. In germline, CDR1 is MNHEY, CDR2 SMNVEV (reference sequence). V gave up 5 bases and J gave up 10 bases, with 15 bases separating them. CDR3 sequence (DNA): TGTGCCAGCAGTCCCACAGGGCTGGGGACCATATATTTT. Encoded protein: CASSPTGLGTIYF.

V and J are TRBV2 and TRBJ2-7, with 12 bases fitting TRBD2. CDR3 length: 16 residues. Trimming at V came to 6 bases and at J to 1 base, leaving 7 bases not matched to a gene. The germline gives CDR1 SNHLY, CDR2 FYNNEI. CDR3 in DNA: TGTGCCAGCAGCCCCTCTAGCGGGGGGGGATCCTACGAGCAGTACTTC. Its protein product is CASSPSSGGGSYEQYF.

This chain uses TRBV2 with TRBJ2-5; 7 bases are a match to TRBD1. The tail of the sequence fits TRBJ2-7 better, so the J call may be wrong. Germline assignment: CDR1 SNHLY and CDR2 FYNNEI. The CDR3 is 12 residues long. CDR3 sequence: CATGTEVSEQYF. As DNA, the CDR3 is TGTGCCACAGGGACAGAGGTATCCGAGCAGTACTTC.

The J gene is TRBJ1-4, the V gene TRBV27; D remains ambiguous. Deletions cut 1 base from V and 7 bases from J, with 4 bases between. Germline V gene data show CDR1 as MNHEY and CDR2 as SMNVEV (reference sequence). The CDR3 consists of 12 residues. The CDR3 bases are TGTGCCAGCAGTTTATTCGGTGAAAAACTGTTTTTT. Its translation is CASSLFGEKLFF.

The chain links TRBV5-6 to TRBJ1-4; D is possibly TRBD1 (5 bases). The ends were cut back, 4 bases at V and 8 bases at J, with 12 bases in the middle. The CDR3 is 13 amino acids. Germline V gene lookup returns CDR1 SGHDT and CDR2 YYEEEE. The CDR3 DNA reads TGTGCCAGCAGCCTAGACAGCAGGGAAAAACTGTTTTTT. It is translated as CASSLDSREKLFF. Full variable domain (missing parts from reference TRBV5-6 and TRBJ1-4): DAGVTQSPTHLIKTRGQQVTLRCSPKSGHDTVSWYQQALGQGPQFIFQYYEEEERQRGNFPDRFSGHQFPNYSSELNVNALLLGDSALYLCASSLDSREKLFFGSGTQLSVL.

Remarks on this clone: The junction departs from the called germline gene at one end, perhaps through a read error. CDR3 protein: CASIPPRNRGPFYGQYF. The CDR3 DNA follows: TGTGCCAGCATACCCCCCCGGAACAGGGGTCCTTTCTACGGGCAGTACTTC. The rearrangement joins TRBV27 to TRBJ2-7; 7 nucleotides match TRBD1. The CDR3 length is 17 residues. Germline V gives CDR1 MNHEY, CDR2 SMNVEV (reference sequence).

V usage is TRBV13 and J usage is TRBJ2-3; TRBD1 aligns across 11 bases. The CDR3 is 17 amino acids. Germline assignment: CDR1 PRHDT and CDR2 FYEKMQ (reference sequence). Trimming cost V 5 bases and J 4 bases; bases outside gene matches: 11. CDR3 protein: CASSPRGGTGGSDTQYF. The CDR3 nucleotides are TGTGCCAGCAGCCCGAGGGGGGGGACAGGGGGGTCAGATACGCAGTATTTT.

The rearrangement links TRBV4-1 to TRBJ1-6, with 8 bases identical to TRBD1. Germline CDR1 is MGHRA and CDR2 is YSYEKL. J gave up 9 bases and V 3 bases, and 13 bases lay outside the gene matches. This CDR3 has 17 residues. The CDR3 bases are TGCGCCAGCAGCCAGACCGTTCCGGGACAGGATCCTTCACCCCTCCACTTT. The encoded protein is CASSQTVPGQDPSPLHF.

The J gene is TRBJ1-2, the V gene TRBV2; the D gene is possibly TRBD1 (5 bases). The CDR3 contains 13 residues. The V gene lost 3 bases and the J gene lost 3 bases, with 8 bases spanning the gap. Looked up from germline, CDR1 is SNHLY and CDR2 is FYNNEI. DNA of the CDR3: TGTGCCAGCAGTGACCGGGGGGACTATGGCTACACCTTC. This encodes CASSDRGDYGYTF.

The chain employs TRBV10-2 and TRBJ2-5; D might be TRBD2 (7 bases). V dropped 8 bases and J dropped 3 bases, with 19 bases sitting between them. Per the germline V gene, CDR1 is WSHSY and CDR2 is SAAADI. CDR3 length: 15 amino acids. CDR3 DNA sequence: TGCGCCAGCGGGGGGCAGCGGGGAACCGAAGAGACCCAGTACTTC. Its protein is CASGGQRGTEETQYF.

The chain combines TRBV19 with TRBJ1-6; D remains ambiguous. The CDR3 spans 13 residues. V gave up 5 bases and J gave up 8 bases, with 10 bases separating them. The germline gives CDR1 LNHDA, CDR2 SQIVND (reference sequence). The CDR3 loop reads CASSLDTDSPLHF. CDR3 sequence (DNA): TGTGCCAGTAGTCTTGACACCGATTCACCCCTCCACTTT.

The chain links TRBV18 to TRBJ2-1; 7 bases agree with TRBD1. The ends lost 2 bases at V and 8 bases at J; junction bases unmatched: 9. Germline values: CDR1 KGHSH, CDR2 LQKENI. The CDR3 runs to 15 residues. The CDR3 DNA follows: TGTGCCAGCTCACCATTCTTGACAGGGTTCGATGAGCAGTTCTTC. This sequence encodes CASSPFLTGFDEQFF.

The chain couples TRBV6-5 to TRBJ1-2; D may be TRBD1 (6 bases). The length of the CDR3 is 15 residues. The germline CDR1 and CDR2 sequences are MNHEY and SVGAGI. V lost 0 bases and J 4 bases, leaving 12 bases between the germline ends. Here the CDR3 reads CASSYSGAATYGYTF. CDR3 bases: TGTGCCAGCAGTTACTCGGGGGCAGCAACCTATGGCTACACCTTC.

J is TRBJ2-7 and V is TRBV6-5; TRBD1 aligns across 11 bases. The J segment lost 4 bases and the V segment lost 10 bases, leaving 12 bases of the junction unmatched. The CDR3 is 15 amino acids. CDR1 is MNHEY and CDR2 is SVGAGI in the germline V gene. The CDR3 DNA is TGTGCCACCCGAAATCCCGGGACAGGGGGGTACGAGCAGTACTTC. This codes for CATRNPGTGGYEQYF.

J is TRBJ2-7 and V is TRBV4-2; 7 bases line up with TRBD1. Germline V gene lookup returns CDR1 LGHNA and CDR2 YNFKEQ. Germline trimming cut 3 bases from V and 5 bases from J; bases unmatched to any gene: 13. There are 16 residues in the CDR3. CDR3 sequence reads: CASSQTILTGVHEQYF. In nucleotides, the CDR3 is TGTGCCAGCAGCCAGACCATCCTTACAGGGGTTCACGAGCAGTACTTC.

The chain is built from TRBV2 and TRBJ2-7; maybe TRBD1 (6 bases). The ends were cut back, 6 bases at V and 0 bases at J, with 15 bases in the middle. The germline V gene has CDR1 SNHLY and CDR2 FYNNEI. This CDR3 contains 15 residues. The CDR3 protein is CASRKEGDTSYEQYF. Here the CDR3 DNA reads TGTGCCAGCAGGAAAGAGGGGGACACCTCCTACGAGCAGTACTTC.

V usage is TRBV27 and J usage is TRBJ2-3; 11 bases are shared with TRBD2. V lost 1 base, J lost 3 bases, and 9 bases stayed unmatched. This CDR3 contains 18 residues. In germline, CDR1 is MNHEY, CDR2 SMNVEV (reference sequence). The DNA for the CDR3 is TGTGCCAGCAGTTTATTGGTAGCGGGGGGGTTACGAACAGATACGCAGTATTTT. Protein sequence: CASSLLVAGGLRTDTQYF.

The rearrangement joins TRBV15 to TRBJ2-3; tentative D call: TRBD2 (5 bases). V gave up 6 bases and J gave up 0 bases, with 10 bases separating them. Germline lookup yields CDR1 LNHNV and CDR2 YYDKDF (reference sequence). There are 14 residues in the CDR3. CDR3 sequence reads: CATRRGASTDTQYF. As DNA, the CDR3 is TGTGCCACCAGACGGGGAGCTAGCACAGATACGCAGTATTTT.

The rearrangement joins TRBV27 to TRBJ1-1, with TRBD1 identical over 12 bases. With V trimmed by 6 bases and J by 5 bases, 7 bases remained unmatched. There are 15 residues in the CDR3. Per germline, CDR1 MNHEY and CDR2 SMNVEV (reference sequence). The CDR3 DNA sequence: TGTGCCAGCAGCGGGACAGGGGGCGGGGGGACTGAAGCTTTCTTT. It encodes CASSGTGGGGTEAFF.

Of note for this clone: A read error may account for a junction end that differs from germline. V and J are TRBV7-3 and TRBJ2-7; 8 positions agree with TRBD1. CDR3 length equals 19 residues. CDR1 and CDR2 (germline): SGHTA, FQGTGA. The DNA of the CDR3 is TGTGCCAGCAGCTTAACGCAATTCGTTGAGACAGGGGCCGCCTACGGGCAGTACTTC. This translates into CASSLTQFVETGAAYGQYF.

The chain employs TRBV18 and TRBJ2-1, with 8 positions matching TRBD1. Germline CDR1 and CDR2: KGHSH and LQKENI. CDR3 size: 15 residues. Germline trimming cut 4 bases from V and 1 base from J; bases unmatched to any gene: 3. The DNA of the CDR3 is TGTGCCAGCTCACGCGGGACAGGTTCCTACAATGAGCAGTTCTTC. It codes for CASSRGTGSYNEQFF.

V and J are TRBV4-2 and TRBJ1-1; no firm D call. Germline CDR1 reads LGHNA; CDR2 reads YNFKEQ. V was clipped by 2 bases and J by 3 bases, with 10 bases between them. This CDR3 comprises 14 residues. The DNA of the CDR3 is TGTGCCAGCAGCCAATCGAGGGAGCACACTGAAGCTTTCTTT. Encoded protein: CASSQSREHTEAFF.

The gene calls are TRBV28 and TRBJ2-3, with 11 bases fitting TRBD2. Trimming took 7 bases from V and 3 from J; bases not matched to a gene: 9. This CDR3 has 16 residues. The V gene's germline CDR1 is MDHEN and CDR2 SYDVKM. The CDR3 DNA is TGTGCCAGCACCCATGGTACTAGCGGGGGTACAGATACGCAGTATTTT. This encodes CASTHGTSGGTDTQYF.

The V gene is TRBV7-8, the J gene TRBJ2-3; 7 positions agree with TRBD1. Trimming cost V 1 base and J 2 bases; bases outside gene matches: 6. Germline V gives CDR1 SGHVS, CDR2 FQNEAQ. The CDR3 totals 16 residues. DNA for the CDR3: TGTGCCAGCAGCTTAGTCAGGGACAGTTTCACAGATACGCAGTATTTT. This gives the protein CASSLVRDSFTDTQYF.

The chain links TRBV7-9 to TRBJ2-3, with TRBD2 matching over 14 bases. The trim removed 8 bases at V and 1 base at J, leaving 8 bases unmatched. The CDR3 extends over 17 amino acids. Germline V CDR1 and CDR2: SEHNR, FQNEAQ (reference sequence). The DNA for the CDR3 is TGTGCCAGCGATGGACTAGCGGGGGGACGGGGCACAGATACGCAGTATTTT. Protein sequence: CASDGLAGGRGTDTQYF.

This sequence joins TRBV6-5 and TRBJ2-5; the D gene is possibly TRBD2 (5 bases). The CDR3 runs to 14 residues. Trimming left V 0 bases short and J 5 bases short, with 10 bases between. CDR1 MNHEY and CDR2 SVGAGI come from the germline V gene. Here the CDR3 DNA reads TGTGCCAGCAGTTACTCGAGGGTGGGCGAGACCCAGTACTTC. Translated, it gives CASSYSRVGETQYF.

The CDR3 bases are TGTGCCAGCACCCGCCTTGAAGGTCAAAAAAGGGGTTCACCCCTCCACTTT. Amino acids: CASTRLEGQKRGSPLHF. This chain joins TRBV7-9 and TRBJ1-6; a weak D match, TRBD1 (5 bases). Trimming stripped 7 bases from V and 9 bases from J, with 25 bases between. CDR3 length: 17 residues. CDR1 and CDR2 from the germline V gene are SEHNR and FQNEAQ (reference sequence).

The V and J genes are TRBV21-1 and TRBJ1-2. TRBV21-1 is termed a pseudogene. This CDR3 is 17 amino acids long. The CDR3 region is CASSKARRGGTNYGYTF. CDR3 nucleotides: TGTGCCAGCAGCAAAGCGCGGAGGGGGGGTACTAACTATGGCTACACCTTC.

CDR3 sequence: CASRGGTGLVNTEAFF. CDR3 nucleotides: TGTGCCAGCAGGGGGGGAACGGGGCTGGTGAACACTGAAGCTTTCTTT. This chain uses TRBV7-2 with TRBJ1-1, with D possibly being TRBD1 (5 bases). The V gene lost 6 bases and the J gene lost 0 bases, with 17 bases spanning the gap. There are 16 residues in the CDR3. Germline V gene data show CDR1 as SGHTA and CDR2 as FQGNSA.

J is TRBJ1-1 and V is TRBV5-8, with 9 bases lining up with TRBD1. The germline CDR1 and CDR2 sequences are SGHTS and YDEGEE. Germline trimming cut 3 bases from V and 5 bases from J; bases unmatched to any gene: 5. The CDR3 runs to 14 residues. As DNA, the CDR3 is TGTGCCAGCAGCTGGGACAGGGTTGTGACTGAAGCTTTCTTT. It encodes CASSWDRVVTEAFF.